The 30 T cell receptor beta chains reported below all come from one sample, sequenced in a study of identical twins. In TCRdb, the 5' RACE reads were re-called with MiXCR into one record per CDR3 protein. Seen here are hundreds of thousands of distinct CDR3 sequences, less than 10% observed once, and the top ten hold 0.75% to 1%. These data were also reused for a study on yellow fever vaccine responses in identical twins.

Material for sequencing was PBMCs. The receptors were sampled from a woman between 18 and 30 years old in good health.

The rearrangement joins TRBV13 to TRBJ2-7, with a possible D match to TRBD1 (6 bases). Trimming stripped 6 bases from V and 7 bases from J, with 16 bases between. The CDR3 length is 13 residues. CDR1 is PRHDT, CDR2 FYEKMQ, per germline (reference sequence). CDR3 in amino acids: CASRRAGVNEQYF. The CDR3 region has the DNA TGTGCCAGCAGAAGGGCAGGGGTTAATGAGCAGTACTTC.

Ten or more counts support this clonotype. This chain uses TRBV10-3 with TRBJ2-3; D may correspond to TRBD1 or TRBD2 (5 bases each). Germline CDR1 ENHRY, CDR2 SYGVKD. This CDR3 comprises 15 residues. The ends were cut back, 3 bases at V and 6 bases at J, with 16 bases in the middle. CDR3 DNA: TGTGCCATCAGTGAAAGGGGACCTCCGGAGGATACGCAGTATTTT. Its protein product is CAISERGPPEDTQYF.

In its sample, this clonotype was seen a few times. The CDR3 region is CASRQQGEIYEQYF. The CDR3 DNA sequence: TGTGCCAGCAGACAACAGGGTGAGATCTACGAGCAGTACTTC. This chain links TRBV28 with TRBJ2-7, with D possibly matching TRBD1 (6 bases). The CDR3 spans 14 residues. Deletions cut 6 bases from V and 3 bases from J, with 15 bases between. Germline V lookup: CDR1 MDHEN, CDR2 SYDVKM.

Here the CDR3 DNA reads TGTGCCAGCAGTCCTCCGGGACTCGGGGGGCAGCCCCAGCATTTT. Its protein product is CASSPPGLGGQPQHF. The chain carries TRBV28 and TRBJ1-5; weak D call: TRBD1 (5 bases). CDR1 and CDR2 (germline): MDHEN, SYDVKM. The CDR3 is 15 amino acids. V was pared by 5 bases and J by 7 bases, with 18 bases between.

The chain uses TRBV20-1 and TRBJ2-2; 9 nucleotides agree with TRBD1. Trimming cost V 1 base and J 4 bases; bases outside gene matches: 4. Germline V gives CDR1 DFQATT, CDR2 SNEGSKA (reference sequence). This CDR3 contains 15 residues. The CDR3 is CSARGGDRATGELFF. In nucleotides, the CDR3 is TGCAGTGCTAGAGGGGGGGACAGGGCCACCGGGGAGCTGTTTTTT.

This clonotype was seen a handful of times. This chain connects TRBV4-3 to TRBJ2-1; the D is unclear. Trimming took 2 bases from V and 5 from J, leaving 10 bases between them. Germline loops: CDR1 LGHNA, CDR2 YSLEER. The CDR3 totals 14 residues. CDR3 sequence: CASSQKSKNNEQFF. The CDR3 coding sequence is TGCGCCAGCAGCCAAAAATCTAAGAACAATGAGCAGTTCTTC.

V and J are TRBV10-3 and TRBJ2-3, with 8 bases aligning to TRBD2. Germline trimming cut 4 bases from V and 2 bases from J; bases unmatched to any gene: 5. CDR1 is ENHRY and CDR2 is SYGVKD in the germline V gene. This CDR3 has 15 residues. CDR3 amino acids: CAISVGGGNTDTQYF. CDR3 coding DNA: TGTGCCATCAGTGTTGGCGGGGGGAACACAGATACGCAGTATTTT.

This clonotype was observed many times. V usage is TRBV29-1 and J usage is TRBJ1-2; perhaps TRBD1 as D (6 bases). Germline loops: CDR1 SQVTM, CDR2 ANQGSEA. V shed 5 bases and J shed 3 bases, with 13 bases lying between them. This CDR3 has 13 residues. In DNA form, the CDR3 reads TGCAGCGTTCGTCAAGGGGGTGACTATGGCTACACCTTC. This translates into CSVRQGGDYGYTF. The whole variable domain, remainder taken from reference TRBV29-1 and TRBJ1-2, is SAVISQKPSRDICQRGTSLTIQCQVDSQVTMMFWYRQQPGQSLTLIATANQGSEATYESGFVIDKFPISRPNLTFSTLTVSNMSPEDSSIYLCSVRQGGDYGYTFGSGTRLTVV.

The rearrangement joins TRBV27 to TRBJ2-5; D ambiguous. The V gene lost 3 bases and the J gene lost 0 bases, with 5 bases spanning the gap. This CDR3 is built from 13 residues. The germline gives CDR1 MNHEY, CDR2 SMNVEV (reference sequence). The CDR3 here is CASSFEYQETQYF. For the CDR3, the DNA is TGTGCCAGCAGTTTTGAGTACCAAGAGACCCAGTACTTC.

In regard to this clonotype: A single base separates this from a much larger clone, so it may be a read error. V usage is TRBV20-1 and J usage is TRBJ2-3; 10 bases agree with TRBD2. J gave up 7 bases and V 2 bases, and 6 bases lay outside the gene matches. The CDR3 runs 14 residues. Germline CDR1 DFQATT, CDR2 SNEGSKA (reference sequence). The CDR3 DNA is TGCAGTGCTAGAAGCGGGAGGGAGACACATACGCAGTATTTT. Amino acid sequence: CSARSGRETHTQYF.

This clonotype has more than one count but fewer than ten. The V and J genes are TRBV6-1 and TRBJ2-5, with TRBD2 matching over 9 bases. The CDR3 is 15 amino acids. The trim removed 8 bases at V and 5 bases at J, leaving 12 bases unmatched. CDR1 MNHNS and CDR2 SASEGT come from the germline V gene. Written as DNA, the CDR3 is TGTGCCAGCTCCCCCGCGGGAGGGAGTAGGGAGACCCAGTACTTC. Translating it yields CASSPAGGSRETQYF.

This clonotype was counted a few times. The chain links TRBV6-5 to TRBJ2-7, with 8 bases aligning to TRBD2. After removal of 2 bases from V and 7 bases from J, the junction contained 13 bases not matched to a gene. The CDR3 spans 16 residues. Germline V gene sequence: CDR1 MNHEY, CDR2 SVGAGI. In DNA form, the CDR3 reads TGTGCCAGCAGTTACGGGATCCTTAGCGGGACGGGTGAGCAGTACTTC. As protein: CASSYGILSGTGEQYF.

This clonotype has just a few counts. The rearrangement links TRBV28 to TRBJ2-7; D not resolved. The CDR3 runs to 14 residues. Trimming shortened V by 6 bases and J by 6 bases, and 18 bases separated the two germline ends. Germline CDR1 reads MDHEN; CDR2 reads SYDVKM. CDR3 sequence reads: CASSHFNVGGEQYF. The DNA of the CDR3 is TGTGCCAGCAGCCATTTCAATGTTGGCGGCGAGCAGTACTTC.

The gene calls are TRBV24-1 and TRBJ2-2; D unclear. Germline CDR1 is KGHDR and CDR2 is SFDVKD. With 6 bases removed from V and 1 base from J, the gap between germline ends came to 8 bases. CDR3 length: 14 amino acids. CDR3 in amino acids: CATSTLQNTGELFF. The CDR3 DNA reads TGTGCCACCAGTACCTTACAGAACACCGGGGAGCTGTTTTTT.

This clonotype was counted many times. This rearrangement joins TRBV5-6 to TRBJ2-1; 8 bases are a match to TRBD1. V lost 4 bases, J lost 4 bases, and 7 bases stayed unmatched. The CDR3 sequence is 15 residues long. Germline-derived CDR1 and CDR2 are SGHDT and YYEEEE. In DNA form, the CDR3 reads TGTGCCAGCAGCCAGGACAGGGCCCTTTACAATGAGCAGTTCTTC. This translates into CASSQDRALYNEQFF.

This clonotype was observed a handful of times. The chain uses TRBV7-9 and TRBJ2-3; the D is unclear. Deletions cut 11 bases from V and 5 bases from J, with 8 bases between. Germline lookup yields CDR1 SEHNR and CDR2 FQNEAQ (reference sequence). This CDR3 region has 10 residues. The CDR3 is CAGQRDTQYF. CDR3 DNA sequence: TGTGCCGGGCAAAGAGATACGCAGTATTTT. Drawing the rest from reference TRBV7-9 and TRBJ2-3, the complete variable domain is DTGVSQNPRHKITKRGQNVTFRCDPISEHNRLYWYRQTLGQGPEFLTYFQNEAQLEKSRLLSDRFSAERPKGSFSTLEIQRTEQGDSAMYLCAGQRDTQYFGPGTRLTVL.

This clonotype was detected only a few times. This chain joins TRBV20-1 and TRBJ2-7, with 8 nucleotides matching TRBD1. V was clipped by 0 bases and J by 3 bases; unmatched bases: 4. CDR1 and CDR2 (germline): DFQATT, SNEGSKA (reference sequence). This CDR3 contains 14 residues. The CDR3: CSARDYRGVYEQYF. The CDR3 DNA is TGCAGTGCTAGAGATTACAGGGGGGTCTACGAGCAGTACTTC.

The V gene is TRBV4-1, the J gene TRBJ1-1; D gene unclear. Trimming pared 1 base from V and 0 bases from J, leaving 9 bases between. The CDR3 extends over 15 amino acids. Germline V gene data show CDR1 as MGHRA and CDR2 as YSYEKL. The CDR3 loop is CASSQGEPVNTEAFF. The CDR3 DNA reads TGCGCCAGCAGCCAAGGGGAGCCAGTGAACACTGAAGCTTTCTTT.

This chain connects TRBV20-1 to TRBJ1-3; D possibly corresponds to TRBD1 (6 bases). Trimming removed 3 bases at V and 6 bases at J, with 12 bases between. CDR1 DFQATT and CDR2 SNEGSKA come from the germline V gene (reference sequence). CDR3 size: 13 residues. CDR3 DNA: TGCAGTGCTAGTTACGCAGGGGAAAACACCATATATTTT. Amino acids: CSASYAGENTIYF.

In the case of this clonotype: Possible read error: a much larger clone is one base away. The chain couples TRBV6-2 or TRBV6-3 to TRBJ2-7, with D unclear. The CDR3 spans 13 residues. The V end lost 0 bases, the J end lost 3 bases, and 6 bases lay between the germline ends. Germline V gene data show CDR1 as MNHEY and CDR2 as SVGEGT. The CDR3 region is CASSYSMDYEQYF. CDR3 bases: TGTGCCAGCAGTTACTCGATGGACTACGAGCAGTACTTC.

In its sample, this clonotype was seen many times. The genes are TRBV29-1 and TRBJ2-3; D not resolved. Germline V gene data show CDR1 as SQVTM and CDR2 as ANQGSEA. This CDR3 region has 12 residues. Trimming removed 4 bases from V and 4 bases from J, with 9 bases in between. This CDR3 reads CSVVRISDTQYF. The CDR3 nucleotides are TGCAGCGTTGTACGTATATCAGATACGCAGTATTTT.

V is TRBV28 and J is TRBJ2-7; 11 nucleotides line up with TRBD2. The CDR3 consists of 15 residues. CDR1 is MDHEN and CDR2 is SYDVKM in the germline V gene. The trim removed 5 bases at V and 0 bases at J, leaving 3 bases unmatched. As DNA, the CDR3 is TGTGCCAGCAGTGTTAGCGGGAGGGCCTCCTACGAGCAGTACTTC. Protein: CASSVSGRASYEQYF.

This clonotype showed up just a few times. This sequence joins TRBV12-3 or TRBV12-4 and TRBJ2-5, with 12 bases matching TRBD2. The junction had 4 bases not matched to a gene; V was cut back by 5 bases and J by 6 bases. The CDR3 is 14 amino acids. The CDR3 sequence is CASSPSGGGKTQYF. CDR3 bases: TGTGCCAGCAGTCCTAGCGGGGGGGGGAAGACCCAGTACTTC.

The chain links TRBV7-9 to TRBJ2-7; 10 bases line up with TRBD2. CDR3 length: 17 residues. Germline V gene data show CDR1 as SEHNR and CDR2 as FQNEAQ (reference sequence). J lost 1 base, V lost 4 bases, and 10 bases had no gene match. The CDR3 loop reads CASSYPSRLAGSYEQYF. In nucleotides, the CDR3 is TGTGCCAGCAGCTACCCCAGCCGACTAGCGGGTTCCTACGAGCAGTACTTC.

The CDR3: CASSFPLHRGELFF. The CDR3 nucleotides are TGTGCCAGCAGTTTTCCCCTACACCGCGGGGAGCTGTTTTTT. V gene TRBV28 combines with J gene TRBJ2-2; D gene unclear. The V end lost 3 bases, the J end lost 7 bases, and 12 bases lay between the germline ends. CDR3 size: 14 residues. Germline lookup yields CDR1 MDHEN and CDR2 SYDVKM. Complete variable domain (other parts from reference TRBV28 and TRBJ2-2): DVKVTQSSRYLVKRTGEKVFLECVQDMDHENMFWYRQDPGLGLRLIYFSYDVKMKEKGDIPEGYSVSREKKERFSLILESASTNQTSMYLCASSFPLHRGELFFGEGSRLTVL.

This sequence joins TRBV25-1 and TRBJ2-3; either TRBD1 or TRBD2 may fit D (5 bases each). The germline V gene encodes CDR1 MGHDK and CDR2 SYGVNS. This CDR3 has 12 residues. Trimming took off 11 bases at V and 4 bases at J, with 13 bases between the two ends. The CDR3 region is CAEMGVSDTQYF. The CDR3 nucleotides read TGTGCCGAGATGGGGGTTTCAGATACGCAGTATTTT.

The DNA for the CDR3 is TGTGCCAGCCAAAAAGGCCCCGGACAGGGACACGAGCAGTACTTC. Its translation is CASQKGPGQGHEQYF. The V and J genes are TRBV27 and TRBJ2-7; TRBD1 matches at 8 bases. CDR3 size: 15 residues. The germline V gene encodes CDR1 MNHEY and CDR2 SMNVEV (reference sequence). V lost 8 bases to trimming and J lost 5 bases; unmatched junction nucleotides: 14.

This clonotype occurred a few times. The rearrangement links TRBV2 to TRBJ1-1; D gene ambiguous. Trimming pared 9 bases from V and 1 base from J, leaving 15 bases between. CDR3 size: 14 residues. Germline V gene lookup returns CDR1 SNHLY and CDR2 FYNNEI. The CDR3 region is CASNPGLRNTEAFF. CDR3 in DNA: TGTGCCAGTAACCCCGGCCTTAGGAACACTGAAGCTTTCTTT.

A few counts support this clonotype. This chain links TRBV27 with TRBJ2-7; D may be TRBD2 (6 bases). CDR1 MNHEY and CDR2 SMNVEV come from the germline V gene (reference sequence). The V end lost 2 bases, the J end lost 3 bases, and 11 bases lay between the germline ends. The CDR3 is made up of 14 amino acids. CDR3 nucleotides: TGTGCCAGCAGTTTAGGGGGGACCCTCTACGAGCAGTACTTC. The encoded protein is CASSLGGTLYEQYF.

This clonotype came up many times. The chain combines TRBV28 with TRBJ2-3; D is uncertain. The CDR3 runs to 15 residues. Trimming removed 2 bases from V and 0 bases from J, with 9 bases in between. Per germline, CDR1 MDHEN and CDR2 SYDVKM. CDR3 sequence reads: CASSLNPPSTDTQYF. The CDR3 DNA is TGTGCCAGCAGTTTAAATCCACCTAGCACAGATACGCAGTATTTT.